A single sample gave rise to the 5 T cell receptor beta chains below, sequenced in a study of blood T cell repertoires in COVID-19. Some clones are missing from TCRdb's copy, which holds only in-frame ones; the method was immunoSEQ multiplex PCR. The sample consists of around 500,000 clones, about 88% of them appearing once. The sequencing input was PBMCs or T cells enriched from blood (not recorded which). These receptors came from a woman aged 60-75 years who had recovered from COVID-19.

The rearrangement links TRBV7-9 to TRBJ1-1, with D maybe TRBD1 (6 bases). This CDR3 region has 15 residues. Germline CDR1 is SEHNR and CDR2 is FQNEAQ (reference sequence). V was cut by 5 bases and J by 6 bases, with 19 bases left in between. CDR3 sequence reads: CASSPPGGGGPEAFF. CDR3 nucleotides: TGTGCCAGCAGCCCCCCCGGTGGGGGGGGCCCTGAAGCTTTCTTT. Together with reference TRBV7-9 and TRBJ1-1, the CDR3 gives the full variable domain: DTGVSQNPRHKITKRGQNVTFRCDPISEHNRLYWYRQTLGQGPEFLTYFQNEAQLEKSRLLSDRFSAERPKGSFSTLEIQRTEQGDSAMYLCASSPPGGGGPEAFFGQGTRLTVV.

The chain combines TRBV6-1 with TRBJ1-2; D not resolved. The length of the CDR3 is 15 residues. The V and J ends lost 0 bases and 5 bases respectively, with 13 bases between them. The germline V gene encodes CDR1 MNHNS and CDR2 SASEGT. DNA of the CDR3: TGTGCCAGCAGTGAAGCGAACAGTGGTAGTTATGGCTACACCTTC. It encodes CASSEANSGSYGYTF.

The chain has TRBV6-5 and TRBJ1-1; weak D call: TRBD1 (6 bases). The germline V gene encodes CDR1 MNHEY and CDR2 SVGAGI. V was pared by 7 bases and J by 1 base, with 10 bases between. The CDR3 loop spans 13 amino acids. The CDR3 protein is CASKTGGNTEAFF. The CDR3 bases are TGTGCCAGCAAGACAGGAGGGAACACTGAAGCTTTCTTT.

This clone was seen once. V usage is TRBV9 and J usage is TRBJ2-7; 9 bases fit TRBD1. Germline CDR1 reads SGDLS; CDR2 reads YYNGEE. V was clipped by 0 bases and J by 5 bases; unmatched bases: 6. The CDR3 consists of 15 residues. The CDR3, as DNA: TGTGCCAGCAGCGTAGTACAGGGGGCAAGGGACGAGCAGTACGTC. Translation: CASSVVQGARDEQYV.

The genes are TRBV7-2 and TRBJ2-2; the match to TRBD2 covers 7 bases. CDR1 is SGHTA and CDR2 is FQGNSA in the germline V gene. This CDR3 contains 15 residues. J gave up 1 base and V 5 bases, and 4 bases lay outside the gene matches. As DNA, the CDR3 is TGTGCCAGCAGCCCCCAGCGGGGGAACACCGGGGAGCTGTTTTTT. This sequence encodes CASSPQRGNTGELFF.